This TCR beta chain came from a study of technical replicates of blood from a handful of donors. Germline V lookup: CDR1 MNHNS, CDR2 SASEGT. V lost 2 bases and J lost 5; bases outside the gene matches: 8. The CDR3 has 15 residues. TCRdb keeps only in-frame clones here, not all; method: immunoSEQ multiplex PCR. The sample consists of tens of thousands of clones, around 94% of them appearing once. The sample was T cells isolated from PBMCs. The V call is TRBV6-1, the J call TRBJ1-1; 7 bases are a match to TRBD1. This sequence originates from a human donor in good health. Here the CDR3 DNA reads TGTGCCAGCAGTGAACTAACAGGGGTAGGAACTGAAGCTTTCTTT. This gives the protein CASSELTGVGTEAFF.